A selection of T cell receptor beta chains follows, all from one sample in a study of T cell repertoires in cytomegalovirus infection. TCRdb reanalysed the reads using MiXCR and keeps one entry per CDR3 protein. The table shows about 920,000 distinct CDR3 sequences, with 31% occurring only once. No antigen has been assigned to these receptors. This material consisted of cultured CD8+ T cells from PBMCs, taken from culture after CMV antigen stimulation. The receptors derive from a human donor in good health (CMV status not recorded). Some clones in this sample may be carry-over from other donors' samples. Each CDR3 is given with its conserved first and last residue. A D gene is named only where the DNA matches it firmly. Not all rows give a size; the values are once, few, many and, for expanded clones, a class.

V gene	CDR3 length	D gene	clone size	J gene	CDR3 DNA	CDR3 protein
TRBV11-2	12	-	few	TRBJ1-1	TGTGCCAGCAGCGGCAGGGGTTCGGAAGCTTTCTTT	CASSGRGSEAFF
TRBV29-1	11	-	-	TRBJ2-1	TGCAGCTACTCGAGATACAATGAGCAGTTCTTC	CSYSRYNEQFF
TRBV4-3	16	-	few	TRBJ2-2	TGCGCCAGCAGCCAAGATTCAGGGTCGGAGGCCGGGGAGCTGTTTTTT	CASSQDSGSEAGELFF
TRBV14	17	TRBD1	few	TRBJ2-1	TGTGCCAGCAGCCAAGATTTTAGTACAGGGGATGACAATGAGCAGTTCTTC	CASSQDFSTGDDNEQFF
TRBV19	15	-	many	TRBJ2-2	TGTGCCAGTACCGGCGGGGTGGCTGTGGCCGGGGAGCTGTTTTTT	CASTGGVAVAGELFF
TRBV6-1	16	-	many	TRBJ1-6	TGTGCCAGCAGTGCGACGGGTGAAACCTATAATTCACCCCTCCACTTT	CASSATGETYNSPLHF
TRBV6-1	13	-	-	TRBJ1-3	TGTGCCAGCAGTTTCCGGTCGGGGGAAACCATATATTTT	CASSFRSGETIYF
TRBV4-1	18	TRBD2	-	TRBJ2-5	TGCGCCAGCAGCCAAGAGGCCGGGACTAGCGGTCTACAAGAGACCCAGTACTTC	CASSQEAGTSGLQETQYF
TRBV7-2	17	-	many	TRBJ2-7	TGTGCCAGCAGCTCGTTCGACATAGGCTGGGGCGCCTACGAGCAGTACTTC	CASSSFDIGWGAYEQYF
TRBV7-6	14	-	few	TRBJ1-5	TGTGCCAGCAGCTGGGGGCAGGGGCTTCAGCCCCAGCATTTT	CASSWGQGLQPQHF
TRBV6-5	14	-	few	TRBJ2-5	TGTGCCAGCAGTTACAGTTTCAGGGAAGAGACCCAGTACTTC	CASSYSFREETQYF
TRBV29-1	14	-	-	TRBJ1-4	TGCAGCGTAGCAGGCGAGCGGACTAATGAAAAACTGTTTTTT	CSVAGERTNEKLFF
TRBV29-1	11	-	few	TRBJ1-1	TGCAGCGTTGGAGAAAACACTGAAGCTTTCTTT	CSVGENTEAFF
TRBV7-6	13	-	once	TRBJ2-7	TGTGCCAGCAGTGGCGGGCGGTGGTACGAGCAGTACTTC	CASSGGRWYEQYF
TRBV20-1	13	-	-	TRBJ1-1	TGCAGTGCTAGAGATAGCGTCCACACTGAAGCTTTCTTT	CSARDSVHTEAFF
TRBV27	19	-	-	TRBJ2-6	TGTGCCAGCAGTTTATTCGGGGGAAGATCCCATTCTGGGGCCAACGTCCTGACTTTC	CASSLFGGRSHSGANVLTF
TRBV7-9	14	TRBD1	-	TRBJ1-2	TGTGCCAGCAGCCCGTATGACAGGGTCCATGGCTACACCTTC	CASSPYDRVHGYTF
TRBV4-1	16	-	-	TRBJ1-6	TGCGCCAGCAGCCAAGGCCTGGGGAGGGGAATTTCACCCCTCCACTTT	CASSQGLGRGISPLHF
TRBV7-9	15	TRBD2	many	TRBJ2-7	TGTGCCAGCAGCCCACGGGGGGACCCCTCCTACGAGCAGTACTTC	CASSPRGDPSYEQYF
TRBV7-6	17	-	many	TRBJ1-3	TGTGCCAGCAGCCGGAACGTAAACAGAAGATCTGGAAACACCATATATTTT	CASSRNVNRRSGNTIYF
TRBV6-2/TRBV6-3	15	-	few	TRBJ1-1	TGTGCCAGCAGTTACATGGGTGTGGTGAACACTGAAGCTTTCTTT	CASSYMGVVNTEAFF
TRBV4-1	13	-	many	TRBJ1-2	TGCGCCAGCAGCCAAGGATCAGGGTATGGCTACACCTTC	CASSQGSGYGYTF
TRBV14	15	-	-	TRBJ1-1	TGTGCCAGCAGCCTCTCACCGAGGGGTGGGACTGAAGCTTTCTTT	CASSLSPRGGTEAFF
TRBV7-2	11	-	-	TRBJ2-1	TGTGCCAGCAGCTACTATTATGAGCAGTTCTTC	CASSYYYEQFF
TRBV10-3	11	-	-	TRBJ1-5	TGTGCCATCGGGACTGGGAAGGCCCAGCATTTT	CAIGTGKAQHF
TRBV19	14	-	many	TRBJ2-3	TGTGCCAGTACCGCGGCCCAGATGTCAGATACGCAGTATTTT	CASTAAQMSDTQYF
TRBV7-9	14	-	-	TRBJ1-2	TGTGTCAGCAGCCCAGGAGGGGGAATCTATGGCTACACCTTC	CVSSPGGGIYGYTF
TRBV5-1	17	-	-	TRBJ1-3	TGCGCCAGCAGCTTTAATGAGGGTTCCTACTCTGGAAACACCATATATTTT	CASSFNEGSYSGNTIYF
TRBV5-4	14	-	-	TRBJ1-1	TGTGCCAGCAGCTTGGTGGACCGGGGCGGTGAAGCTTTCTTT	CASSLVDRGGEAFF